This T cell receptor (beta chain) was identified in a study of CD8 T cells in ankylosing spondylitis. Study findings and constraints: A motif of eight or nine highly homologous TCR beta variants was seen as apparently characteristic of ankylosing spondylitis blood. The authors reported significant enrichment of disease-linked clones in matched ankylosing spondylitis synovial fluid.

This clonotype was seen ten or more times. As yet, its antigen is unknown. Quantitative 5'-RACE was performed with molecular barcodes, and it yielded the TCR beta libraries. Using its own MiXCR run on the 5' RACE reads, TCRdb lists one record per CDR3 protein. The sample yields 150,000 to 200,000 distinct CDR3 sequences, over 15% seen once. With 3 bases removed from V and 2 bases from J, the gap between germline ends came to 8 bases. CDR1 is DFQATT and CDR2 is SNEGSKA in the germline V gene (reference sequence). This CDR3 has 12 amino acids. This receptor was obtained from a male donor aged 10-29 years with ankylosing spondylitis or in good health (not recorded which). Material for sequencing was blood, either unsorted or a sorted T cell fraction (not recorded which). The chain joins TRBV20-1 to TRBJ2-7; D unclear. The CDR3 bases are TGCAGTGCTAGCACCAACCCCTACGAGCAGTACTTC. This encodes CSASTNPYEQYF.